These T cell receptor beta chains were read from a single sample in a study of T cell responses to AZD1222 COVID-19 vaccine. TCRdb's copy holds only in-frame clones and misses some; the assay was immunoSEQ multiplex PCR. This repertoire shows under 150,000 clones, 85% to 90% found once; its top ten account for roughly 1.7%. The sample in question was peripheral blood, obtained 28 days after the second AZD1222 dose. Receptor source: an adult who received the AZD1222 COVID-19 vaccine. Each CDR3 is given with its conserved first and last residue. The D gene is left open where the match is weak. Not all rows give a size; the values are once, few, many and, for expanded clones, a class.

TGTGCCAGCAGCTTGGCCCTGAGCACTGAAGCTTTCTTT	CASSLALSTEAFF	-	-	TRBV11-2	TRBJ1-1
TGTGCCAGTAGTATATTGGGCGCGGGCTCTGGAAACACCATATATTTT	CASSILGAGSGNTIYF	-	-	TRBV19	TRBJ1-3
TGTGCCAGCAGCTTAGTTGGACAGGGGACCGGGGAGCTGTTTTTT	CASSLVGQGTGELFF	TRBD1	-	TRBV11-2	TRBJ2-2
TGTGCCAGCAGTGAAATCTCAGGGGCCGGGGAGCTGTTTTTT	CASSEISGAGELFF	-	-	TRBV2	TRBJ2-2
TGTGCCAGCAGTGAATATACAGGGGGTGGCTACACCTTC	CASSEYTGGGYTF	TRBD1	-	TRBV25-1	TRBJ1-2
TGTGCCAGCAGTGTCGGGACAGGGGTCGGAGAGACCCAGTACTTC	CASSVGTGVGETQYF	TRBD1	-	TRBV3-1/TRBV3-2	TRBJ2-5
TGTGCCAGCAGCCTTTACCCCGGGCAGCCCCAGCATTTT	CASSLYPGQPQHF	-	once	TRBV14	TRBJ1-5
TGTGCCAGCAGTGACTCGTGGTTAGCGAATGAGCAGTTCTTC	CASSDSWLANEQFF	-	few	TRBV6-4	TRBJ2-1
TGTGCCAGCACCCCACCCCGGGGGTACAATCAGCCCCAGCATTTT	CASTPPRGYNQPQHF	-	-	TRBV7-2	TRBJ1-5
TGTGCCAGCAGCCATCTAGTGGGGCGGAAGACAGATACGCAGTATTTT	CASSHLVGRKTDTQYF	-	-	TRBV3-1/TRBV3-2	TRBJ2-3
TGTGCCAGTAGTACCAGGAACACCGGGGAGCTGTTTTTT	CASSTRNTGELFF	-	-	TRBV19	TRBJ2-2
TGTGCCAGCAGCCCGGGGGGGGCCAACTCCTACGAGCAGTACTTC	CASSPGGANSYEQYF	TRBD2	-	TRBV28	TRBJ2-7
TGTGCTAGCAGCTCTAGCGGGGCCGGGGAGACCCAGTACTTC	CASSSSGAGETQYF	TRBD2	-	TRBV7-7	TRBJ2-5
TGTGCCAGCAGCTCAACCGGACAGAGCTATAATTCACCCCTCCACTTT	CASSSTGQSYNSPLHF	-	-	TRBV7-9	TRBJ1-6
TGCGCCAGCAGCCCTATAATTGGAGTCCCTGAAGCTTTCTTT	CASSPIIGVPEAFF	-	once	TRBV5-1	TRBJ1-1
TGTGCCAGCAGCGTCGGACGTGCCAATCAGCCCCAGCATTTT	CASSVGRANQPQHF	-	-	TRBV7-2	TRBJ1-5
TGCGCCAGCAGAACAGGGGCGATGAACACTGAAGCTTTCTTT	CASRTGAMNTEAFF	TRBD1	-	TRBV5-1	TRBJ1-1
TGCAGCGTTGAAGATGCCCGGACTACCTTAGGCTACACCTTC	CSVEDARTTLGYTF	-	many	TRBV29-1	TRBJ1-2
TGTGCCAGCAGGCTAGTAGCGGGATTGGGAGCCAAAAACATTCAGTACTTC	CASRLVAGLGAKNIQYF	TRBD2	-	TRBV28	TRBJ2-4
TGTGCCAGCAGCCCCGAGGCCGAGCCCTATAATTCACCCCTCCACTTT	CASSPEAEPYNSPLHF	-	-	TRBV4-2	TRBJ1-6
TGTGCCAGCCAATCTAGGGTTCACTATGGCTACACCTTC	CASQSRVHYGYTF	-	-	TRBV6-5	TRBJ1-2
TGCGCCAGCAGCCAATCGACAGGGTCAAAATACAATCAGTTCTTC	CASSQSTGSKYNQFF	TRBD1	-	TRBV4-3	TRBJ2-1
TGTGCCAGCAGCCAACTCCCCGACACTGAAGCTTTCTTT	CASSQLPDTEAFF	-	-	TRBV4-2	TRBJ1-1
TGTGCCAGCAGCGGACCAGGGAATCTGAACACTGAAGCTTTCTTT	CASSGPGNLNTEAFF	-	few	TRBV13	TRBJ1-1
TGTGCCAGCAGGCTGCTGGGGACTAGCAGAACAGATACGCAGTATTTT	CASRLLGTSRTDTQYF	TRBD2	-	TRBV2	TRBJ2-3
TGTGCCAGCAGCCTAGGGACTAGCGGGCTTTTTTACAATGAGCAGTTCTTC	CASSLGTSGLFYNEQFF	TRBD2	few	TRBV11-3	TRBJ2-1
TGTGCCAGCAGCCAAGATAATCGGCTAGTTGGAGAAGAGACCCAGTACTTC	CASSQDNRLVGEETQYF	-	-	TRBV4-2	TRBJ2-5
TGTGCCAGCAGTTTAAACAGGGCTGGCTACACCTTC	CASSLNRAGYTF	-	-	TRBV28	TRBJ1-2
TGTGCCAGCACCTTAGCCTTTGGGACAGATACGCAGTATTTT	CASTLAFGTDTQYF	-	-	TRBV6-5	TRBJ2-3
TGTGCCAGCCACTACCGGGCCCAGGCCGATACGCAGTATTTT	CASHYRAQADTQYF	-	-	TRBV7-2	TRBJ2-3
TGCGCCAGCAGCGGACGGGACAGGGAGGGCACTGAAGCTTTCTTT	CASSGRDREGTEAFF	TRBD1	-	TRBV5-1	TRBJ1-1
TGTGCCAGCAGCCTCCTCGGCGGGGATACCTACGAGCAGTACTTC	CASSLLGGDTYEQYF	-	-	TRBV9	TRBJ2-7
TGTGCCAGCAGCTTAGGGGCCAGCGGGCGCCCAGAGACCCAGTACTTC	CASSLGASGRPETQYF	-	-	TRBV11-2	TRBJ2-5
TGTGCCAGCAGCTTGGGCACGGGGGCGCGGGGCACTGAAGCTTTCTTT	CASSLGTGARGTEAFF	-	-	TRBV5-5	TRBJ1-1
TGTGCCACCAGTGACCCCACAAACACAGGGGTCGCGTTCTTC	CATSDPTNTGVAFF	TRBD1	once	TRBV24-1	TRBJ2-1
TGTGCCAGCAGTTCATCGGACAGGGGGGATGAAAAACTGTTTTTT	CASSSSDRGDEKLFF	TRBD1	-	TRBV6-5	TRBJ1-4
TGTGCCAGCAGTTACTCAACTGCTAACTATGGCTACACCTTC	CASSYSTANYGYTF	-	-	TRBV6-2/TRBV6-3	TRBJ1-2
TGTGCCAGCAGCCAAGCTAGCGGGGGGACCTACGAGCAGTACTTC	CASSQASGGTYEQYF	TRBD2	-	TRBV4-2	TRBJ2-7
TGTGCCAGCAGCCGTACAGACAGGGATCCCCTCCACTTT	CASSRTDRDPLHF	TRBD1	-	TRBV4-2	TRBJ1-6
TGTGCCAGCAGCTCTGAGTACACGTCCCGCTACACCTTC	CASSSEYTSRYTF	-	-	TRBV5-4	TRBJ1-2